The rows below give T cell receptor beta chains drawn from one sample of a study of molecular identifiers for immune sequencing clone quantification. In TCRdb, the PCR reads were re-called with MiXCR into one record per CDR3 protein. Found here are about 640,000 distinct CDR3 sequences, nearly 20% of them singletons; the top ten hold roughly 0.83%. The specimen was naive CD8+ T cells from blood, with Jurkat cell RNA spiked in. Every receptor here comes from a human donor in good health. Some libraries in this study had Jurkat cell RNA spiked in. CDR3s include the opening cysteine and the closing phenylalanine or tryptophan. D genes are given only for firm matches. The size of a clone is reported for some rows only, either as once, few or many, or as a class for expanded clones.

TRBV4-1	TRBJ1-5	-	-	CASSQFMTVSTQPQHF	TGCGCCAGCAGCCAATTCATGACAGTATCAACCCAGCCCCAGCATTTT
TRBV4-1	TRBJ1-1	TRBD1	many	CASSQTGGRTEAFF	TGCGCCAGCAGCCAAACAGGGGGTAGGACTGAAGCTTTCTTT
TRBV13	TRBJ2-1	-	few	CASSPVTARYNEQFF	TGTGCCAGCAGCCCAGTGACAGCCCGCTACAATGAGCAGTTCTTC
TRBV6-6	TRBJ2-7	TRBD2	many	CASSYSREWDEQYF	TGTGCCAGCAGTTACTCGCGGGAGTGGGACGAGCAGTACTTC
TRBV10-2	TRBJ2-7	TRBD2	-	CASSDKGTSVLDEQYF	TGCGCCAGCAGTGATAAAGGAACTAGCGTACTGGACGAGCAGTACTTC
TRBV5-4	TRBJ2-2	-	many	CASSLFGTANTGELFF	TGTGCCAGCAGCTTGTTCGGGACGGCGAACACCGGGGAGCTGTTTTTT
TRBV10-3	TRBJ2-5	-	many	CAIWMATQYF	TGTGCCATCTGGATGGCGACCCAGTACTTC
TRBV30	TRBJ2-7	-	-	CAWSRTARSSYEQYF	TGTGCCTGGAGTCGAACGGCAAGGAGCTCCTACGAGCAGTACTTC
TRBV7-9	TRBJ2-3	TRBD2	many	CASSATSGGEWSTQYF	TGTGCCAGCAGCGCCACTAGCGGCGGGGAGTGGAGTACGCAGTATTTT
TRBV4-1	TRBJ2-3	-	-	CASSRVIGGADTQYF	TGCGCCAGCAGCCGAGTAATCGGCGGGGCGGATACGCAGTATTTT
TRBV7-3	TRBJ2-5	TRBD2	many	CASSSGLAGYQETQYF	TGTGCCAGCAGCTCCGGACTAGCGGGATACCAAGAGACCCAGTACTTC
TRBV27	TRBJ2-3	-	many	CASSSFRDLTDTQYF	TGTGCCAGCAGTTCCTTCCGGGACCTCACAGATACGCAGTATTTT
TRBV19	TRBJ2-3	-	many	CASSTVRESGTDTQYF	TGTGCCAGTAGTACCGTACGGGAGTCCGGCACAGATACGCAGTATTTT
TRBV10-3	TRBJ1-1	TRBD1	many	CAISGTRGTGLMNTEAFF	TGTGCCATCAGTGGCACCCGAGGGACAGGGCTAATGAACACTGAAGCTTTCTTT
TRBV10-1	TRBJ1-1	TRBD1	-	CASSGSGDRGEAFF	TGCGCCAGCAGTGGCTCTGGGGACAGGGGTGAAGCTTTCTTT
TRBV7-9	TRBJ2-1	-	many	CASSPGAATTYNEQFF	TGTGCCAGCAGCCCCGGGGCCGCCACCACCTACAATGAGCAGTTCTTC
TRBV19	TRBJ2-7	-	-	CASSMTGLSSYEQYF	TGTGCCAGTAGTATGACAGGCCTTAGCTCCTACGAGCAGTACTTC
TRBV3-1	TRBJ1-2	-	-	CASSEVSAGLSYGYTF	TGTGCCAGCAGCGAAGTATCCGCGGGATTGAGCTATGGCTACACCTTC
TRBV7-5	TRBJ2-3	-	-	CISVPEARDSSTDTQYF	-
TRBV7-9	TRBJ2-5	-	many	CASSSILRETQYF	TGTGCCAGCAGCTCCATCCTTCGAGAGACCCAGTACTTC
TRBV29-1	TRBJ1-1	-	-	CTTSGAGTEASF	TGCACCACCTCGGGGGCCGGGACTGAAGCTTCCTTT
TRBV6-1	TRBJ2-7	-	-	CASSEGFRGPYEQYF	TGTGCCAGCAGTGAAGGTTTCCGGGGGCCCTACGAGCAGTACTTC
TRBV30	TRBJ2-7	TRBD2	-	CAWSVIAGPRYEQYF	TGTGCCTGGAGTGTCATAGCGGGGCCTAGGTACGAGCAGTACTTC
TRBV12-3/TRBV12-4	TRBJ2-7	-	-	CASSTKRGQQYF	TGTGCCAGCAGCACTAAACGGGGGCAGCAGTACTTC
TRBV5-1	TRBJ2-7	-	many	CASAPGFTYEQYF	TGCGCCAGCGCCCCAGGGTTCACCTACGAGCAGTACTTC
TRBV27	TRBJ2-3	-	many	CASTLAGAADTQYF	TGTGCCAGCACCCTGGCAGGGGCGGCAGATACGCAGTATTTT
TRBV7-8	TRBJ2-5	TRBD2	few	CASSNLAGGPETQYF	TGTGCCAGCAGCAACCTAGCGGGGGGGCCAGAGACCCAGTACTTC
TRBV24-1	TRBJ1-2	TRBD1	few	CATSSGGGADGYTF	TGTGCCACCAGCAGCGGAGGGGGCGCGGATGGCTACACCTTC
TRBV10-3	TRBJ2-1	-	few	CAISEERDRSSYNEQFF	TGTGCCATCAGTGAGGAGAGGGACCGAAGCTCCTACAATGAGCAGTTCTTC
TRBV4-3	TRBJ2-1	TRBD2	-	CASRDGLAGECEQFF	TGCGCCAGCAGGGACGGACTAGCGGGAGAATGTGAGCAGTTCTTC
TRBV29-1	TRBJ2-2	-	many	CSVEGQGGTGELFF	TGCAGCGTTGAAGGACAGGGAGGGACCGGGGAGCTGTTTTTT